This record covers a single T cell receptor beta chain. This sample stems from a study of T cells in Graves' hyperthyroidism and ophthalmopathy. V lost 2 bases and J 4 bases, leaving 11 bases between the germline ends. This CDR3 is built from 14 residues. The germline gives CDR1 ENHRY, CDR2 SYGVKD. The CDR3 regions of TCR beta were amplified from RNA transcripts. The HTBI primer set drove a first-round RT-PCR of the TCR CDR3. TCRdb passed the multiplex PCR reads through MiXCR, listing each CDR3 protein once. Of about 400,000 distinct CDR3 sequences listed, roughly 15% are singletons. Sequencing was carried out using blood. This sequence was found in a woman aged 60-75 years with Graves' ophthalmopathy. This rearrangement joins TRBV10-3 to TRBJ1-1; D is unresolved. CDR3 sequence (DNA): TGTGCCATCAGTGAGGGCTCCACGAGCACTGAAGCTTTCTTT. Protein: CAISEGSTSTEAFF.